This TCR beta chain was found in a study of glioma-infiltrating T cells. The iRepertoire nested amplicon-rescue multiplex PCR amplified TCR alpha and beta CDR3s from RNA. From the multiplex PCR reads, TCRdb called clonotypes with MiXCR, one entry per CDR3 protein. Among some 160,000 distinct CDR3 sequences listed, approximately 40% were seen once. For this clonotype: With a much larger clone just one base away, this may be a read error.

The CDR3 is made up of 18 amino acids. Germline CDR1 and CDR2: DFQATT and SNEGSKA (reference sequence). This TCR derives from a human donor with low-grade glioma or glioblastoma, undergoing nonglioma brain surgery, or in good health (not recorded which). This rearrangement joins TRBV20-1 to TRBJ1-2, with D unresolved. Sequenced material: glioma tissue, nonneoplastic brain tissue, or PBMCs (not recorded which). Here the CDR3 DNA reads TGCAGTGCTAGTTCTCCAGGCGCTTGGGAAACAGCTAACTATGCCTACACCTTC. Translating gives CSASSPGAWETANYAYTF.